This TCR beta chain was sequenced in a study of cytomegalovirus exposure and HLA in healthy donors. The study, taken as a whole, reports: It was reported that the classifier diagnosed cytomegalovirus status with high specificity and sensitivity in both the original and validation cohorts. Most CMV-associated TCR beta chains appeared HLA-restricted in a later analysis.

Vbeta (60) and Jbeta (13) primers were used in the PCR. The data were produced by immunoSEQ multiplex PCR, yet TCRdb's version contains in-frame clones alone and is incomplete. This sample has around 160,000 clones, with 60% to 85% found just once. Per the germline V gene, CDR1 is SGHRS and CDR2 is YFSETQ. V lost 3 bases and J 2 bases, leaving 12 bases between the germline ends. The CDR3 extends over 14 amino acids. In this sample, this clone turned up a few times. What it recognizes is unknown. Sequences were obtained from PBMCs. This sequence originates from a man aged 35 to 55 in good health and CMV-seropositive. The J gene is TRBJ2-7, the V gene TRBV5-1; D is undetermined. The CDR3 DNA follows: TGCGCCAGCAGCTCGTCCGGTTTCGCCTACGAGCAGTACTTC. As protein: CASSSSGFAYEQYF. The whole variable domain, remainder taken from reference TRBV5-1 and TRBJ2-7, is KAGVTQTPRYLIKTRGQQVTLSCSPISGHRSVSWYQQTPGQGLQFLFEYFSETQRNKGNFPGRFSGRQFSNSRSEMNVSTLELGDSALYLCASSSSGFAYEQYFGPGTRLTVT.